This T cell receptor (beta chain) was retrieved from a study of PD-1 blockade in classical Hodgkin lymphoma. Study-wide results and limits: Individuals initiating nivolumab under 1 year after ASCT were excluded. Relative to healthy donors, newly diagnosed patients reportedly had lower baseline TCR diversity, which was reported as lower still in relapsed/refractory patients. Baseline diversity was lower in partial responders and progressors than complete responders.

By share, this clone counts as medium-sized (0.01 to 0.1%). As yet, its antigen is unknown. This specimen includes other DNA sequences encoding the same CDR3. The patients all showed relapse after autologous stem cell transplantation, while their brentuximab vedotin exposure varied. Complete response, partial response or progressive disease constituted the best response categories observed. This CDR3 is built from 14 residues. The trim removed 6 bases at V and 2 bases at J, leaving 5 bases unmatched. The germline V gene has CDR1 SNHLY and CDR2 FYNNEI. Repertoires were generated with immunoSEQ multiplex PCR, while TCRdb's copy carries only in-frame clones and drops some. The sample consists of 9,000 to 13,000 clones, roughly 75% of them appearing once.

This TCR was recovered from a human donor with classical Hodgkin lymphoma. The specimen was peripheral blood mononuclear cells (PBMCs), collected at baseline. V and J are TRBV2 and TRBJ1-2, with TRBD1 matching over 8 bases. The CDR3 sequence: CASRDRGGNYGYTF. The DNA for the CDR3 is TGTGCCAGCAGAGACAGGGGCGGCAACTATGGCTACACCTTC.